This TCR beta chain was recovered during a study of control samples from healthy donors and cancer patients. This clone has just a few counts. Sequencing was performed with immunoSEQ multiplex PCR; in TCRdb, only in-frame clones are kept and a portion is missing. The sample consists of roughly 130,000 clones, approximately 94% of them appearing once. V shed 2 bases and J 0 bases; nucleotides not matched to a gene: 7. CDR1 is SEHNR and CDR2 is FQNEAQ in the germline V gene (reference sequence). The CDR3 sequence is 16 residues long. The sequencing input was PBMCs. V is TRBV7-9 and J is TRBJ2-7, with 7 bases that match TRBD1. The clonotype was recovered from a man aged 50-60 years with head and neck cancer. The CDR3 sequence: CASSLTGVRVSYEQYF. The CDR3 DNA is TGTGCCAGCAGCTTAACAGGGGTCCGTGTCTCCTACGAGCAGTACTTC.